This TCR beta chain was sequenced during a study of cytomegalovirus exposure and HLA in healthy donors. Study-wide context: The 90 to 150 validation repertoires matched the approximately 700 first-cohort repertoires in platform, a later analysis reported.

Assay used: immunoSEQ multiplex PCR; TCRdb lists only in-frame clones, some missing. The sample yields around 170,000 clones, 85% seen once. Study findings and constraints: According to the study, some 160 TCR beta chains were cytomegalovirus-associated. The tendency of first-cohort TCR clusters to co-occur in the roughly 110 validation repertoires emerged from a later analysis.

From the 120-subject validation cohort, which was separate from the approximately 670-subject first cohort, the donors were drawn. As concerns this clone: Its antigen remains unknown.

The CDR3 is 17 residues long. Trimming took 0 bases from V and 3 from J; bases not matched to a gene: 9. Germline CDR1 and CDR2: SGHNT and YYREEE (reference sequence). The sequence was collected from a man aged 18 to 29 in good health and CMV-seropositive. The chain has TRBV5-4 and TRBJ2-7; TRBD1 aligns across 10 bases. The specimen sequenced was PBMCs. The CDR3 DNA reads TGTGCCAGCAGCTTGGGGGGTCTGCGGGACAGGGGCTACGAGCAGTACTTC. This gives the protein CASSLGGLRDRGYEQYF. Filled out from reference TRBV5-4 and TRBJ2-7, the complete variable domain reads ETGVTQSPTHLIKTRGQQVTLRCSSQSGHNTVSWYQQALGQGPQFIFQYYREEENGRGNFPPRFSGLQFPNYSSELNVNALELDDSALYLCASSLGGLRDRGYEQYFGPGTRLTVT.